This TCR beta chain was sequenced in a study of technical replicates of blood from a few donors (dated by TCRdb to 2015 to 2018). This clone showed up just a few times. What antigen it recognizes has not been identified. Per-base qualities were not stored, and no clone one base away is much larger. The library relied on the immunoSEQ multiplex PCR assay. What TCRdb holds here is the immuneACCESS table cut down to in-frame rearrangements. Part of the clones is not present; checked against another copy, under half of the missing clones reflect an unresolved V gene, and the others are unexplained. This sample holds approximately 70,000 clones; roughly 92% were observed only once. The top ten clonotypes cover over 3.5% of the sample. The sequence was obtained from a human donor in good health. Some clones in this sample may be carry-over from other donors' samples. The sample taken for sequencing was PBMCs.

CDR3 protein: CASSHPRFPYEQYF. The nucleotides read TGTGCCAGCAGCCACCCTAGATTTCCCTACGAGCAGTACTTC. The sequence joins TRBV7-9 to TRBJ2-7; the D gene assignment is ambiguous. Cut back by 5 bases and 2 bases, the V and J ends lie 13 bases apart. The germline V gene encodes CDR1 SEHNR and CDR2 FQNEAQ (reference sequence). The cysteine opens and the phenylalanine closes a CDR3 of 14 amino acids. Just CDR3 DNA is preserved here, 42 bases in frame from base 1.